This is a list of T cell receptor beta chains from one sample in a study of T cell responses to AZD1222 COVID-19 vaccine. TCRdb's table, derived via immunoSEQ multiplex PCR, lists solely in-frame clones and lacks some. The data contain approximately 120,000 clones, around 83% of them singletons. Here the sequenced sample was peripheral blood, taken 28 days after the second AZD1222 dose. The source of these receptors is an adult who received the AZD1222 COVID-19 vaccine. Both conserved end residues are part of each CDR3. The D gene is left open where the match is weak. Expanded clones get a size class; other rows say once, few or many, or leave the size out.

v_call	j_call	cdr3_length	d_call	clone_size	cdr3_nt	cdr3_aa
TRBV3-1/TRBV3-2	TRBJ1-4	15	NA	NA	TGTGCCAGCAGCCAAGATCAGGGGTCGTCTGAAAAACTGTTTTTT	CASSQDQGSSEKLFF
TRBV4-1	TRBJ2-5	20	TRBD1	NA	TGCGCCAGCAGCCAAGATTACTACCTCGGGACAGCTTTTTACCAAGAGACCCAGTACTTC	CASSQDYYLGTAFYQETQYF
TRBV19	TRBJ2-2	12	NA	NA	TGTGCCAGTAAAGTGGACACCGGGGAGCTGTTTTTT	CASKVDTGELFF
TRBV7-2	TRBJ1-2	11	NA	NA	TGTGCCAGCAGGGAATCCTATGGCTACACCTTC	CASRESYGYTF
TRBV7-2	TRBJ1-1	15	TRBD1	NA	TGTGCCAGCAGCTTAGTACCCGGGACAGTGGGCGAAGCTTTCTTT	CASSLVPGTVGEAFF
TRBV7-9	TRBJ2-7	16	NA	NA	TGTGCCAGCAGCTTAGTAATTGGATTTAGGTCCTACGAGCAGTACTTC	CASSLVIGFRSYEQYF
TRBV7-8	TRBJ1-5	16	NA	NA	TGTGCCAGCAGCCTGGAACAGGGTTATAGCAATCAGCCCCAGCATTTT	CASSLEQGYSNQPQHF
TRBV5-1	TRBJ1-6	17	NA	few	TGCGCCAGCAGCTTCACCCCGGGACGGGTCGGAAATTCACCCCTCCACTTT	CASSFTPGRVGNSPLHF
TRBV18	TRBJ1-3	14	TRBD1	NA	TGTGCCAGCTCACCAGCGGACAGGGGAAACACCATATATTTT	CASSPADRGNTIYF
TRBV18	TRBJ1-1	14	NA	NA	TGTGCCAGCTCACCCGTGCGGGGGAACACTGAAGCTTTCTTT	CASSPVRGNTEAFF
TRBV2	TRBJ1-4	15	NA	NA	TGTGCCAGCAGGAAGGAGGGGCAGGGCGGTGAAAAACTGTTTTTT	CASRKEGQGGEKLFF
TRBV29-1	TRBJ2-7	13	TRBD1	NA	TGCAGCGTTGGGGACAGAACTATCTACGAGCAGTACTTC	CSVGDRTIYEQYF
TRBV7-2	TRBJ1-1	13	TRBD1	NA	TGTGCCAGCAGTGTCCAGGGGGACACTGAAGCTTTCTTT	CASSVQGDTEAFF
TRBV6-5	TRBJ1-1	14	NA	NA	TGTGCCATCATTGGCTGGCTCCGGAACACTGAAGCTTTCTTT	CAIIGWLRNTEAFF
TRBV7-2	TRBJ2-7	15	TRBD2	NA	TGTGCCAGCAGCTTCGGCGGGGGAGTCTCCTACGAGCAGTACTTC	CASSFGGGVSYEQYF
TRBV6-5	TRBJ2-7	14	NA	once	TGTGCCAGCAGTTACGTAGGCGACTCCTACGAGCAGTACTTC	CASSYVGDSYEQYF
TRBV18	TRBJ1-5	13	TRBD1	NA	TGTGCCAGCTCTCAGGGGGTGGATCAGCCCCAGCATTTT	CASSQGVDQPQHF
TRBV19	TRBJ2-7	13	NA	NA	TGTGCCAGTAGTGCCTCGTCTCGGGGCGAGCAGTACTTC	CASSASSRGEQYF
TRBV10-1	TRBJ2-7	15	TRBD1	NA	TGCGCCAGCAGTGACCCCGGGACAGGGGGCTACGAGCAGTACTTC	CASSDPGTGGYEQYF
TRBV24-1	TRBJ2-2	15	TRBD1	once	TGTGCCACCAGCAAACCGGGACAGGACACCGGGGAGCTGTTTTTT	CATSKPGQDTGELFF
TRBV6-5	TRBJ1-6	12	NA	NA	TGTGCCAGCAGTTACTCGAATTCACCCCTCCACTTT	CASSYSNSPLHF
TRBV5-6	TRBJ1-3	17	NA	NA	TGTGCCAGCAGCTCCCCGAGTATACGATTCTCCGGAAACACCATATATTTT	CASSSPSIRFSGNTIYF
TRBV7-2	TRBJ2-1	15	NA	NA	TGTGCCAGCAGCTCCGTGGGGGAGGGGGGCAATGAGCAGTTCTTC	CASSSVGEGGNEQFF
TRBV7-9	TRBJ1-3	14	TRBD1	few	TGTGCCAGCAGCTTACGCAGGGGGCTGAACACCATATATTTT	CASSLRRGLNTIYF
TRBV30	TRBJ2-3	14	TRBD2	NA	TGTGCCTGGAGCACTAGCGGGGGGACAGATACGCAGTATTTT	CAWSTSGGTDTQYF
TRBV24-1	TRBJ1-5	17	NA	NA	TGTGCCACCAGTGACGGACCCCAGGGCCTAAGCAATCAGCCCCAGCATTTT	CATSDGPQGLSNQPQHF
TRBV12-3/TRBV12-4	TRBJ2-1	12	NA	NA	TGTGCCAGCAGGACAAATATCGATGAGCAGTTCTTC	CASRTNIDEQFF
TRBV3-1/TRBV3-2	TRBJ2-1	15	TRBD2	NA	TGTGCCAGCAGCTTTAGCGGGGGGGCCTGGAATGAGCAGTTCTTC	CASSFSGGAWNEQFF
TRBV7-2	TRBJ1-5	14	NA	NA	TGTGCCAGCAGCTTAGGGGGGGCGCATCAGCCCCAGCATTTT	CASSLGGAHQPQHF
TRBV4-1	TRBJ2-1	16	TRBD2	NA	TGCGCCAGCAGCCAACCCCTAGCGGGGGATTACAATGAGCAGTTCTTC	CASSQPLAGDYNEQFF
TRBV25-1	TRBJ1-2	15	NA	NA	TGTGCCAGCAGTGGCCAAAGGGAGCTAAACTATGGCTACACCTTC	CASSGQRELNYGYTF
TRBV11-1	TRBJ1-1	13	NA	NA	TGTGCCAGCAGCTTACAGGAGGACACTGAAGCTTTCTTT	CASSLQEDTEAFF
TRBV7-7	TRBJ2-2	17	TRBD2	few	TGTGCCAGCAGCCCTATGGGCGGGGGGGCTTACACCGGGGAGCTGTTTTTT	CASSPMGGGAYTGELFF
TRBV5-1	TRBJ1-1	14	NA	NA	TGCGCCAGCAGCTTGGAAGTCGCCTCCACTGAAGCTTTCTTT	CASSLEVASTEAFF
TRBV4-2	TRBJ2-3	14	NA	NA	TGTGCCAGCAGCCAAGTAGGAGGCCCAGATACGCAGTATTTT	CASSQVGGPDTQYF
TRBV7-2	TRBJ1-4	14	NA	NA	TGTGCCAGCAGCACCGGGACACCTAATGAAAAACTGTTTTTT	CASSTGTPNEKLFF